The 16 T cell receptor beta chains in this list originate from one sample, sequenced in a study of T cell responses to AZD1222 COVID-19 vaccine. Produced via immunoSEQ multiplex PCR; TCRdb's table is partial and in-frame only. The sample has some 150,000 clones, roughly nine tenths seen once. This specimen consisted of peripheral blood, obtained on day 0 of AZD1222 vaccination. The receptor source for this set is an adult in good health.

This chain uses TRBV5-6 with TRBJ2-2; TRBD1 is a possible D gene (6 bases). The CDR3 is 18 amino acids. Trimming shortened V by 0 bases and J by 0 bases, and 15 bases separated the two germline ends. Germline CDR1 and CDR2: SGHDT and YYEEEE. The CDR3 is CASSLDGTGTPNTGELFF. Here the CDR3 DNA reads TGTGCCAGCAGCTTGGATGGGACGGGGACACCGAACACCGGGGAGCTGTTTTTT.

The genes are TRBV4-1 and TRBJ2-5; a possible D gene is TRBD1 (5 bases). Germline CDR1 is MGHRA and CDR2 is YSYEKL. V was pared by 4 bases and J by 4 bases, with 13 bases between. The CDR3 length is 14 residues. CDR3 region: CASSLVTVVETQYF. The CDR3 bases are TGCGCCAGCAGCCTAGTGACAGTTGTAGAGACCCAGTACTTC.

The CDR3 coding sequence is TGCAGCGGCATAGACAAGAGCTATGGCTACACCTTC. Translating gives CSGIDKSYGYTF. This chain links TRBV29-1 with TRBJ1-2; no clear D. V lost 7 bases to trimming and J lost 4 bases, with 13 bases between them. The CDR3 length is 12 residues. Germline V gene sequence: CDR1 SQVTM, CDR2 ANQGSEA.

The gene calls are TRBV18 and TRBJ2-1; possible D gene TRBD2, 7 bases. Trimming stripped 4 bases from V and 9 bases from J, with 16 bases between. Germline V CDR1 and CDR2: KGHSH, LQKENI. The length of the CDR3 is 14 residues. CDR3 in DNA: TGTGCCAGCTCACTTTCGGGGGGCGCAGGTGAGCAGTTCTTC. It translates to CASSLSGGAGEQFF.

The chain employs TRBV19 and TRBJ2-2, with 7 bases that match TRBD2. Germline values: CDR1 LNHDA, CDR2 SQIVND (reference sequence). Trimming cost V 0 bases and J 6 bases; bases outside gene matches: 1. CDR3 length: 14 amino acids. For the CDR3, the DNA is TGTGCCAGTAGTATAGATCGGGGGGCCGGGGAGCTGTTTTTT. Protein: CASSIDRGAGELFF.

This chain uses TRBV2 with TRBJ2-2; D is undetermined. Per the germline V gene, CDR1 is SNHLY and CDR2 is FYNNEI. The CDR3 has 15 amino acids. V lost 7 bases and J 0 bases, leaving 12 bases between the germline ends. The CDR3 DNA follows: TGTGCCAGCAACTCCGTAGCACCGAACACCGGGGAGCTGTTTTTT. It is translated as CASNSVAPNTGELFF. Looking up the rest from reference TRBV2 and TRBJ2-2 gives the full variable domain: EPEVTQTPSHQVTQMGQEVILRCVPISNHLYFYWYRQILGQKVEFLVSFYNNEISEKSEIFDDQFSVERPDGSNFTLKIRSTKLEDSAMYFCASNSVAPNTGELFFGEGSRLTVL.

J is TRBJ1-4 and V is TRBV6-5, with D uncertain. This CDR3 spans 13 amino acids. V lost 0 bases and J lost 7, with 6 bases in between. Germline assignment: CDR1 MNHEY and CDR2 SVGAGI. The CDR3 DNA sequence: TGTGCCAGCAGTTACTCGGTTGGTGAAAAACTGTTTTTT. It specifies CASSYSVGEKLFF.

This chain uses TRBV7-2 with TRBJ2-7, with 13 bases aligning to TRBD2. The CDR3 runs to 19 residues. Germline lookup yields CDR1 SGHTA and CDR2 FQGNSA. V was clipped by 5 bases and J by 2 bases; unmatched bases: 15. CDR3 residues: CASSHRLAGGRLNPYEQYF. CDR3 nucleotide sequence: TGTGCCAGCAGCCACCGACTAGCGGGGGGCCGACTTAATCCCTACGAGCAGTACTTC.

This clone has a single count. This chain joins TRBV30 and TRBJ2-1; D not resolved. The germline V gene has CDR1 GTSNPN and CDR2 SVGIG (reference sequence). This CDR3 is 14 amino acids long. The V end lost 3 bases, the J end lost 3 bases, and 12 bases lay between the germline ends. DNA of the CDR3: TGTGCCTGGAGAGAACCACGGGTCTACAATGAGCAGTTCTTC. It codes for CAWREPRVYNEQFF.

V and J are TRBV7-2 and TRBJ1-6; TRBD1 might be the D (5 bases). V shed 3 bases and J shed 9 bases, with 9 bases lying between them. The germline V gene encodes CDR1 SGHTA and CDR2 FQGNSA. The CDR3 is made up of 13 amino acids. The chain's CDR3 is CASSLSGGSPLHF. CDR3 in DNA: TGTGCCAGCAGCTTGTCCGGGGGTTCACCCCTCCACTTT.

The J gene is TRBJ1-2, the V gene TRBV15; unclear D gene. Looked up from germline, CDR1 is LNHNV and CDR2 is YYDKDF (reference sequence). Trimming left V 5 bases short and J 4 bases short, with 17 bases between. The CDR3 contains 15 residues. The CDR3: CATSPEKGSGYGYTF. The CDR3 nucleotides are TGTGCCACCAGCCCAGAGAAGGGATCTGGCTATGGCTACACCTTC. The complete variable domain, with remaining parts taken from reference TRBV15 and TRBJ1-2, reads DAMVIQNPRYQVTQFGKPVTLSCSQTLNHNVMYWYQQKSSQAPKLLFHYYDKDFNNEADTPDNFQSRRPNTSFCFLDIRSPGLGDTAMYLCATSPEKGSGYGYTFGSGTRLTVV.

V usage is TRBV5-1 and J usage is TRBJ1-4, with D possibly TRBD1 on 6 matching bases. The ends were cut back, 1 base at V and 3 bases at J, with 16 bases in the middle. The CDR3 sequence is 17 residues long. Per germline, CDR1 SGHRS and CDR2 YFSETQ. This chain's CDR3 is CASSLRGQGLPNEKLFF. The DNA for the CDR3 is TGCGCCAGCAGCTTGAGAGGGCAGGGGCTCCCTAATGAAAAACTGTTTTTT.

This clone is a singleton in its sample. This chain links TRBV16 with TRBJ1-5; no definite D call. The V end lost 1 base, the J end lost 2 bases, and 15 bases lay between the germline ends. Looked up from germline, CDR1 is KGHSY and CDR2 is FQNENV. The CDR3 is 17 residues long. The CDR3 coding sequence is TGTGCCAGCAGCCAATTATGGCTGGGTGTTGGCAATCAGCCCCAGCATTTT. Amino acid sequence: CASSQLWLGVGNQPQHF.

The rearrangement joins TRBV12-1 to TRBJ1-1; the table's D call TRBD1 went unverified against the DNA. TRBV12-1 is an annotated pseudogene. The CDR3 is made up of 12 amino acids. CDR3 coding DNA: TGTGCCAGCATACAGGGCAACACTGAAGCTTTCTTT. It translates to CASIQGNTEAFF.

This chain uses TRBV6-2 or TRBV6-3 with TRBJ2-7; the D is unclear. Per germline, CDR1 MNHEY and CDR2 SVGEGT. The CDR3 has 13 residues. V was cut by 0 bases and J by 3 bases, with 6 bases left in between. The CDR3 nucleotides are TGTGCCAGCAGTTACTCACCAAGCTACGAGCAGTACTTC. This gives the protein CASSYSPSYEQYF.

The V call is TRBV7-8, the J call TRBJ1-2, with D hard to call. Germline V gene sequence: CDR1 SGHVS, CDR2 FQNEAQ. V lost 2 bases and J lost 7, with 14 bases in between. CDR3 length equals 14 residues. The DNA of the CDR3 is TGTGCCAGCAGCTTACGGACCGGGAACCGTGGCTACACCTTC. This codes for CASSLRTGNRGYTF.